The source of this TCR beta chain is a study of blood T cell repertoires in COVID-19 (dated by TCRdb to 2020 to 2021). Turning to the overall study: Samples from collaborators originated in the United States, Italy and Spain and spanned both the acute and convalescent phases of COVID-19. The prospective study material was composed of cDNA or gDNA derived from T cells, B-cell-depleted T cells, or PBMCs. Subjects who had been exposed to COVID-19, were actively infected with it, or had recovered from it provided the deeply sampled blood TCRbeta repertoires that made up the dataset. The repertoires were released in a freely available public database meant as a resource for research on the immune response to SARS-CoV-2. Samples came from the ongoing ImmuneRACE study (first 160 participants) plus 1,254 subjects from 6 global collaborators. Sample metadata almost always included a de-identified subject ID, COVID-19 status, age in years and sex. Where available, HLA class I and class II types were taken from metadata supplied by the sample provider and were not determined by assay-based typing.

Worth noting for this clone: The antigen this receptor binds is unknown. No much larger clone exists at a distance of one base, and base qualities are not known.

Collaborating institutions collected whole blood in K2EDTA tubes following their own protocols. For TCRbeta analysis, collaborator samples were shipped as frozen whole blood, as isolated PBMCs, or as DNA extracted from either sample type. TCRbeta CDR3 regions were amplified from genomic DNA by means of the immunoSEQ Assay, a bias-controlled multiplex PCR. In the authors' own workflow: The number of nucleated cells in each sample was estimated from the amplification of reference gene primers within the assay. Sequence reads were collapsed and filtered to measure the absolute abundance of every unique TCRbeta CDR3 rearrangement. For each sample, productive Simpson clonality was calculated as the square root of Simpson's diversity index over productive rearrangements. The table was pulled from immuneACCESS by TCRdb, which kept in-frame rearrangements only. Such tables lose some clones; where checked, under half of the loss comes from unresolved V genes, and the rest has no known cause. The DNA was the basis for D and trimming; V, J and clone size are from that table. The sample profile shows under 150,000 clones; over 60% of them were found once. The top ten clonotypes cover around 4.2% of the sample.

What the study reported, not specific to this receptor: The quantity of clinical and demographic metadata differed by source and by participant and was supplied without curation.

The junction shows trimming of 5 bases on V and 5 bases on J, plus 19 bases between the germline ends. The CDR3 covers 16 residues, taking in both the cysteine and the phenylalanine. Only the CDR3 DNA is retained, 48 bases long and in frame from the first base. Per the germline V gene, SGHVS is the CDR1 and FQNEAQ is the CDR2. Recombination joined TRBV7-8 with TRBJ2-1; the D segment could be TRBD1, given 7 matching bases. Sequencing was done on a sample of peripheral blood. The TCR comes from a woman of 80 years or more with active or convalescent COVID-19. The CDR3 is CASSPGGIGANNEQFF. Read as DNA, the sequence is TGTGCCAGCAGCCCAGGGGGGATAGGGGCCAACAATGAGCAGTTCTTC.